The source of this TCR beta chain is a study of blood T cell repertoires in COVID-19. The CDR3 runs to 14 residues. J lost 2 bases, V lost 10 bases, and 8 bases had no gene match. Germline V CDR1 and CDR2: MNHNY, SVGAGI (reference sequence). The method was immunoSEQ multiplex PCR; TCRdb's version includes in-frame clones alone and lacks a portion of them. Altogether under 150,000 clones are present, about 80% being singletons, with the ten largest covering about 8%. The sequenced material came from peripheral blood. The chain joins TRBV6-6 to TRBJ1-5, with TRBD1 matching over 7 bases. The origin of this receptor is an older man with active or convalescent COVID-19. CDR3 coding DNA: TGTGCCACGTGGGACAGTAGAGGCAATCAGCCCCAGCATTTT. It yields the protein CATWDSRGNQPQHF.